The entry below describes one TCR beta chain. No antigen is known for it. This entry is derived from a study of CD8 T cells in ankylosing spondylitis. Points from the study as a whole: In ankylosing spondylitis patients, matched synovial fluid reportedly showed significant enrichment of disease-linked clones. For ankylosing spondylitis blood, a TCR beta motif of about eight highly homologous variants appeared characteristic.

V lost 7 bases and J lost 4; bases outside the gene matches: 7. The CDR3 spans 13 residues. CDR1 is SQVTM and CDR2 is ANQGSEA in the germline V gene. Using its own MiXCR run on the 5' RACE reads, TCRdb lists one record per CDR3 protein. The sample contains 250,000 or so distinct CDR3 sequences, more than 20% of which appear only once. V and J are TRBV29-1 and TRBJ1-5; the match to TRBD1 covers 7 bases. This TCR was recovered from a male donor with ankylosing spondylitis or in good health (not recorded which). Sequencing input: blood, either unsorted or a sorted T cell fraction (not recorded which). The chain's CDR3 is CSAQGEGNQPQHF. DNA for the CDR3: TGCAGCGCCCAGGGGGAGGGGAATCAGCCCCAGCATTTT.